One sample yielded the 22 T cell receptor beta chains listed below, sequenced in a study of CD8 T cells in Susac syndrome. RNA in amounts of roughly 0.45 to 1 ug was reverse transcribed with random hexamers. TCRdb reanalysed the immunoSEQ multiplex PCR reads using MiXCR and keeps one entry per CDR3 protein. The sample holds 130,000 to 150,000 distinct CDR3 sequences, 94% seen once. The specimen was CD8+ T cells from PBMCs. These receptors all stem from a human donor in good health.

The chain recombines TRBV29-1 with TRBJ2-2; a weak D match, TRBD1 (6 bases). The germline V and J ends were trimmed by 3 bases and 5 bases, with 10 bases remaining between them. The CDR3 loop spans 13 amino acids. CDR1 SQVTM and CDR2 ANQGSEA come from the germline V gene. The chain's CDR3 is CSVEWQGTGELFF. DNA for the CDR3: TGCAGCGTTGAGTGGCAGGGGACCGGGGAGCTGTTTTTT.

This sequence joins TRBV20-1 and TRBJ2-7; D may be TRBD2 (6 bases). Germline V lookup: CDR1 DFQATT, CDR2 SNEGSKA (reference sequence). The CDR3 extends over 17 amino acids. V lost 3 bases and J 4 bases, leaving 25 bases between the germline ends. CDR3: CSASRPNLGTSLYEQYF. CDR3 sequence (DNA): TGCAGTGCTAGTAGACCAAACCTCGGGACTTCCTTGTACGAGCAGTACTTC.

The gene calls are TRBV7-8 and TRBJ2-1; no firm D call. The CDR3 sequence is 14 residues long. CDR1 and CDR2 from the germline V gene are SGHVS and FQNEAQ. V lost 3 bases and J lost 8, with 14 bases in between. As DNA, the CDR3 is TGTGCCAGCAGCTTTTGGGATCATGGCGATGAGCAGTTCTTC. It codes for CASSFWDHGDEQFF.

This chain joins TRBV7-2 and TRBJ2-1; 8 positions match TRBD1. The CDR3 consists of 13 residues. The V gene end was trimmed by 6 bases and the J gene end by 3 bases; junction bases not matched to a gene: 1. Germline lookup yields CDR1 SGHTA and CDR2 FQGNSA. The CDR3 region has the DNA TGTGCCAGCAGGGGACAGGACTACAATGAGCAGTTCTTC. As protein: CASRGQDYNEQFF.

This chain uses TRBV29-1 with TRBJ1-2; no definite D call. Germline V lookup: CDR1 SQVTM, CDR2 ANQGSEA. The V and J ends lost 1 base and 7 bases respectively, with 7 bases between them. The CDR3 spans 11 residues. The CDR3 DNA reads TGCAGCGTTGAAGCGCGGATTGGCTACACCTTC. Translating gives CSVEARIGYTF.

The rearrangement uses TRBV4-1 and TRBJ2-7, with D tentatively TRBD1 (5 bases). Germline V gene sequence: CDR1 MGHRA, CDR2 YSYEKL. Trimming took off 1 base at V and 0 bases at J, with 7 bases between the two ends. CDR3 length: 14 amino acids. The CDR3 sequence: CASSQGDSSYEQYF. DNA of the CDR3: TGCGCCAGCAGCCAAGGAGACAGCTCCTACGAGCAGTACTTC.

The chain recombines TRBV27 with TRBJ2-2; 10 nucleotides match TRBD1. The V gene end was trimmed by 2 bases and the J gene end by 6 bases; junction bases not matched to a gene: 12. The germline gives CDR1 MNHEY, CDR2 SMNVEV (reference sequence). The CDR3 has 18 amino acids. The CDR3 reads CASSLGRGTGVFAGELFF. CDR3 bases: TGTGCCAGCAGTTTAGGGAGGGGGACAGGGGTCTTCGCCGGGGAGCTGTTTTTT.

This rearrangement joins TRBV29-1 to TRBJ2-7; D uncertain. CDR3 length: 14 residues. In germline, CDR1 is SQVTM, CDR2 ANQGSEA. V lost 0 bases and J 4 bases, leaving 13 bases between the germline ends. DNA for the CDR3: TGCAGCGTTGAAGATCCCTGGAGCACTTACGAGCAGTACTTC. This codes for CSVEDPWSTYEQYF.

The chain's CDR3 is CASSHSGREVNEQFF. The CDR3 DNA reads as TGTGCCAGCAGCCATAGCGGGAGGGAGGTTAATGAGCAGTTCTTC. The V and J genes are TRBV5-6 and TRBJ2-1; 11 bases map to TRBD2. J gave up 7 bases and V 4 bases, and 7 bases lay outside the gene matches. There are 15 residues in the CDR3. The germline CDR1 and CDR2 sequences are SGHDT and YYEEEE.

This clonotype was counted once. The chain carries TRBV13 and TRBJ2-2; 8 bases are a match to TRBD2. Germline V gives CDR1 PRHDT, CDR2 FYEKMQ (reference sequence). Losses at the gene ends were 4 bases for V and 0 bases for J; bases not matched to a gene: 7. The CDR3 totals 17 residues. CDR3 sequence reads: CASSWGLGAPNTGELFF. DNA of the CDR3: TGTGCCAGCAGCTGGGGACTAGGGGCCCCGAACACCGGGGAGCTGTTTTTT.

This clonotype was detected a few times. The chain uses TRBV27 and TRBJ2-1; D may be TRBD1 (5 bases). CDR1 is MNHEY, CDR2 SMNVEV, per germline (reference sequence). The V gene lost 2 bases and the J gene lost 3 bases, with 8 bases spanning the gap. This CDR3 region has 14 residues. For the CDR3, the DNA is TGTGCCAGCAGTTTAGAGACAGACTACAATGAGCAGTTCTTC. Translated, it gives CASSLETDYNEQFF.

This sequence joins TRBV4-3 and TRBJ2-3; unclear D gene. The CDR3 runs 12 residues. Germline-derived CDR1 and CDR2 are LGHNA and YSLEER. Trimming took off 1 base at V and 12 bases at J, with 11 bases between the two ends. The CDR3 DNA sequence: TGCGCCAGCAGCCAAGGTAGTGGACCCCAGTATTTT. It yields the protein CASSQGSGPQYF.

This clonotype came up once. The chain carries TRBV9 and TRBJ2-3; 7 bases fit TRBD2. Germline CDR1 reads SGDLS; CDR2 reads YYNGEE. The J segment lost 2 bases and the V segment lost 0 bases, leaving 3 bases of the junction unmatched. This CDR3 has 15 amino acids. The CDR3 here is CASSVELAATDTQYF. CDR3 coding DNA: TGTGCCAGCAGCGTAGAGCTAGCGGCCACAGATACGCAGTATTTT.

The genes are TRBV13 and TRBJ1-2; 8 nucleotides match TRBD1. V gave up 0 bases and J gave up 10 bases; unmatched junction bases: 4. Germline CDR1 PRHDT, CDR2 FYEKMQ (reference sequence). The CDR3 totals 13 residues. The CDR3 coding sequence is TGTGCCAGCAGCTTAGGTGGGACAGGAGTCTACACCTTC. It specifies CASSLGGTGVYTF.

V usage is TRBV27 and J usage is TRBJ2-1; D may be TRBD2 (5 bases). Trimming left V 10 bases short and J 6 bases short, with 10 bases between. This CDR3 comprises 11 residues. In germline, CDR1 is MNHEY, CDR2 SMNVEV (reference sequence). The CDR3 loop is CATRGFNEQFF. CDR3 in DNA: TGTGCCACGCGAGGGTTCAATGAGCAGTTCTTC.

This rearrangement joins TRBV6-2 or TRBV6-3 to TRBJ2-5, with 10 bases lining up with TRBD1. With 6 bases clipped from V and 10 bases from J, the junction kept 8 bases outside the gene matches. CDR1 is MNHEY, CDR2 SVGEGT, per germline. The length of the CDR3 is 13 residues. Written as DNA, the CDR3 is TGTGCCAGCAGCACTACCGGGACAGGGGACCAGTACTTC. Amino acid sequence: CASSTTGTGDQYF.

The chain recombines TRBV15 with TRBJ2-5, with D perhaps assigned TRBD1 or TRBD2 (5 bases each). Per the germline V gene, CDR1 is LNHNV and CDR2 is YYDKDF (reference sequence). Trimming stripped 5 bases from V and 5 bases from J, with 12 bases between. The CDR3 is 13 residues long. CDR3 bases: TGTGCCACCAGCCCTCGGGGCGGGGAGACCCAGTACTTC. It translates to CATSPRGGETQYF.

The CDR3 DNA reads TGTGCCAGCAGTTTGAAGGCGGATGAGCAGTTCTTC. Amino acid sequence: CASSLKADEQFF. The rearrangement joins TRBV12-3 or TRBV12-4 to TRBJ2-1; unclear D gene. Between the trimmed V and J ends, which lost 3 bases and 8 bases, there was a span of 8 bases. This CDR3 region has 12 residues.

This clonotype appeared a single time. The CDR3 DNA reads as TGCAGCGTTGAAGATGGGACAAGAATCCAAGAGACCCAGTACTTC. Its translation is CSVEDGTRIQETQYF. This sequence joins TRBV29-1 and TRBJ2-5; possibly TRBD1 for D (6 bases). The germline CDR1 and CDR2 sequences are SQVTM and ANQGSEA. V shed 0 bases and J shed 1 base, with 12 bases lying between them. This CDR3 comprises 15 residues.

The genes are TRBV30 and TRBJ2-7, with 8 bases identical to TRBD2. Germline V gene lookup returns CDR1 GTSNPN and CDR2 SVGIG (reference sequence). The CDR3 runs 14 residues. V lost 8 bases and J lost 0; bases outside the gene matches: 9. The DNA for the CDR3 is TGTGCCCGTGGTAGCGGGATAGGCTCCTACGAGCAGTACTTC. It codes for CARGSGIGSYEQYF.

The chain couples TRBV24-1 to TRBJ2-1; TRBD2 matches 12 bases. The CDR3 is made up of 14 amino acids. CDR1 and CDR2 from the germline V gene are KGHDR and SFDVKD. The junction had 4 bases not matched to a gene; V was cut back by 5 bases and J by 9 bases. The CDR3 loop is CATSGTSGDFEQFF. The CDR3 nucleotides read TGTGCCACCAGTGGGACTAGCGGGGACTTTGAGCAGTTCTTC.

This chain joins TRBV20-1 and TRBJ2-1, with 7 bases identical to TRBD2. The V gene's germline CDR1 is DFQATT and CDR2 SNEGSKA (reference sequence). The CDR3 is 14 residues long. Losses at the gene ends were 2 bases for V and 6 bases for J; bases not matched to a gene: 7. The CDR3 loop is CSARLLAAFNEQFF. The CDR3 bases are TGCAGTGCTAGACTCCTAGCGGCGTTCAATGAGCAGTTCTTC.